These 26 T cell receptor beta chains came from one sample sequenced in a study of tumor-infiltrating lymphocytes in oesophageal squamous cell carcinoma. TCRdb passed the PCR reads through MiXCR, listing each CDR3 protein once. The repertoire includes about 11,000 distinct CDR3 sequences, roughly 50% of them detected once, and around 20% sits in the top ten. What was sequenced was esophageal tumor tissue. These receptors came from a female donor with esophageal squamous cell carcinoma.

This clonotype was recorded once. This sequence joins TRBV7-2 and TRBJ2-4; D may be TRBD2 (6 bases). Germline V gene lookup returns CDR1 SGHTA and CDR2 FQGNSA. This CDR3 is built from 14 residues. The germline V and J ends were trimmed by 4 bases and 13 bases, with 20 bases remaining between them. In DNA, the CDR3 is TGTGCCAGCAGCTCTCTAGCGTCGTACAATGAGCAGTACTTC. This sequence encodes CASSSLASYNEQYF.

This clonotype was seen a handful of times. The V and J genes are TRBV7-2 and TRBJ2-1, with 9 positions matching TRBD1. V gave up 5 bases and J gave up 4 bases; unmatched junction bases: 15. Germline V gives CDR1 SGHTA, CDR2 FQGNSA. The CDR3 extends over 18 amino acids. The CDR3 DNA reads TGTGCCAGCAGCCCCGTCCCGGGACAGGGTTGGGCATACAATGAGCAGTTCTTC. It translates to CASSPVPGQGWAYNEQFF. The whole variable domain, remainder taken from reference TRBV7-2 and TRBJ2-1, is GAGVSQSPSNKVTEKGKDVELRCDPISGHTALYWYRQSLGQGLEFLIYFQGNSAPDKSGLPSDRFSAERTGGSVSTLTIQRTQQEDSAVYLCASSPVPGQGWAYNEQFFGPGTRLTVL.

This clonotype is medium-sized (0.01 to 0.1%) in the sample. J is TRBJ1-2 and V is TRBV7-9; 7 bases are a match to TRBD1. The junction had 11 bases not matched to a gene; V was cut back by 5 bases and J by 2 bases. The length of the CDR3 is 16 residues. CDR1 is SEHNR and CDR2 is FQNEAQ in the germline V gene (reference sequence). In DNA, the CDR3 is TGTGCCAGCAGCGTCGCAGCGAGGGGGCCAAACTATGGCTACACCTTC. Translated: CASSVAARGPNYGYTF.

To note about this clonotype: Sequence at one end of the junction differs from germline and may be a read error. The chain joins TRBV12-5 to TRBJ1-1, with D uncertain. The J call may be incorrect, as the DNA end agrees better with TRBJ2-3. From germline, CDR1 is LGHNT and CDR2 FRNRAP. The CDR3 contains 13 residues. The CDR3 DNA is TGTGCTGGTGGTTTGGTAATAGGCCCCACGCAGTATTTT. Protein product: CAGGLVIGPTQYF.

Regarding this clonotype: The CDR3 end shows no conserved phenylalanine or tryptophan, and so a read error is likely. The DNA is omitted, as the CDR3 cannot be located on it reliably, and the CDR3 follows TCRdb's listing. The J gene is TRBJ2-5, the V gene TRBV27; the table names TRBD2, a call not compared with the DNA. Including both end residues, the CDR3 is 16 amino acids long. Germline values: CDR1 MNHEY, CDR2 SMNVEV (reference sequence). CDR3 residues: CASSLPGTSYEQYFGS.

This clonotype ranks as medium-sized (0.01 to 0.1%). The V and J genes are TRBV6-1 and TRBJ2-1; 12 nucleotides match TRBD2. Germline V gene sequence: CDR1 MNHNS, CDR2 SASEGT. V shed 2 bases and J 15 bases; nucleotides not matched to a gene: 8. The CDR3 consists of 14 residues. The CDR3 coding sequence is TGTGCCAGCAGTGAATGGGCTAGCGGGAGGGCCCGGTTCTTC. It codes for CASSEWASGRARFF.

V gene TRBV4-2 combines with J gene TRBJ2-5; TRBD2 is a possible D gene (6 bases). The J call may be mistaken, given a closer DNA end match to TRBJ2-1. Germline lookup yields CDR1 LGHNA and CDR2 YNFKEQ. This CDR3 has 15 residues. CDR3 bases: TGTGCCAGCAGCCAAGATCAGGAGGGTAGTGAGACCCAGTTCTTC. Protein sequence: CASSQDQEGSETQFF.

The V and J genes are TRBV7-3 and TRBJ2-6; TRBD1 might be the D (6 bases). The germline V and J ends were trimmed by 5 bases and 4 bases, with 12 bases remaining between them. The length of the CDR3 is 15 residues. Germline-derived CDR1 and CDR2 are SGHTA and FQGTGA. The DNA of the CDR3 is TGTGCCAGCAGCGTCACAGGGAGCGGGGCCAACGTCCTGACTTTC. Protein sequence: CASSVTGSGANVLTF. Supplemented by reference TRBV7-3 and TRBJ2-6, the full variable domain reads GAGVSQTPSNKVTEKGKYVELRCDPISGHTALYWYRQSLGQGPEFLIYFQGTGAADDSGLPNDRFFAVRPEGSVSTLKIQRTERGDSAVYLCASSVTGSGANVLTFGAGSRLTVL.

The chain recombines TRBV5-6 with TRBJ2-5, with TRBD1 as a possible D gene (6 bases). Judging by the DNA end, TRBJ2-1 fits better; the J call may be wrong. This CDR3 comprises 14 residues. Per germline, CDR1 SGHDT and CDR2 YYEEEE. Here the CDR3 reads CASSSGVGYNEQFF. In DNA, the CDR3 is TGTGCCAGCAGCTCAGGGGTAGGATACAATGAGCAGTTCTTC.

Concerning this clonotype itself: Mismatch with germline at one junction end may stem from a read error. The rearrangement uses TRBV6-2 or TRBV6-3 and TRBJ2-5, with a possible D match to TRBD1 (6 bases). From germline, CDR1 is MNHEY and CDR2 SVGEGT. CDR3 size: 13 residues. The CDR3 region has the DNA TGCGCCAGCAGGAACAGGGCCCAAGAGACCCAGTACTTC. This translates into CASRNRAQETQYF.

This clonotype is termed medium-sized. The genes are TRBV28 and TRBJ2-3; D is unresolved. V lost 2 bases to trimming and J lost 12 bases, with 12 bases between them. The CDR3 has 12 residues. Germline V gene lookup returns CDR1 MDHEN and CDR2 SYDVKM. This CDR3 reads CASSLVARGQYF. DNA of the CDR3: TGTGCCAGCAGTTTAGTCGCAAGAGGTCAGTATTTT.

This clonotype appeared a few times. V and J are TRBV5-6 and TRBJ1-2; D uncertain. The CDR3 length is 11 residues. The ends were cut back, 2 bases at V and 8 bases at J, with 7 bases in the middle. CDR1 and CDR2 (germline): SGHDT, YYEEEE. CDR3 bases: TGTGCCAGCAGCTTCACGGGGGGCTACACCTTC. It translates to CASSFTGGYTF.

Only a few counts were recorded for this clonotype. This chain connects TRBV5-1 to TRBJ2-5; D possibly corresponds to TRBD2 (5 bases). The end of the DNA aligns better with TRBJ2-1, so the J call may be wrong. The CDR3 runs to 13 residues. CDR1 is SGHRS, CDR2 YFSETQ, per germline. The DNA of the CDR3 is TGCGCCAGCAGCCTCGACTATTCTGCTGAGCAGTTCTTC. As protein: CASSLDYSAEQFF.

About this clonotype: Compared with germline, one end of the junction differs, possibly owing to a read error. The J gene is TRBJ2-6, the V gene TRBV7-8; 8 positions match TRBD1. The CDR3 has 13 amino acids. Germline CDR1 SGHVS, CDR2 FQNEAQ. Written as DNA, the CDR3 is TGTGCCAGCAGCTTAGGCAGGACAGGGAAGGGGTACTTC. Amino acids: CASSLGRTGKGYF. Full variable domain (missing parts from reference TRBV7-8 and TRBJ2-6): GAGVSQSPRYKVAKRGQDVALRCDPISGHVSLFWYQQALGQGPEFLTYFQNEAQLDKSGLPSDRFFAERPEGSVSTLKIQRTQQEDSAVYLCASSLGRTGKGYFGAGSRLTVL.

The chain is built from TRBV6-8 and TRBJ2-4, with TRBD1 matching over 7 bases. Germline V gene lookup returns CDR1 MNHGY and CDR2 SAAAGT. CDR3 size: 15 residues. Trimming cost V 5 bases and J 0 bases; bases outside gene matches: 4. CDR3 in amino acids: CASSRGTVAKNIQYF. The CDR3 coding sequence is TGTGCCAGCAGTAGGGGGACAGTAGCCAAAAACATTCAGTACTTC.

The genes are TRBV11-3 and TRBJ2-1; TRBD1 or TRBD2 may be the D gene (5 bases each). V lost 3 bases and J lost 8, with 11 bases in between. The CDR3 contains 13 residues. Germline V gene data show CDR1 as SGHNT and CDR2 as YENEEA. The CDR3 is CASSLGVSDEQFF. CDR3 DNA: TGTGCCAGCAGCTTGGGGGTCTCGGATGAGCAGTTCTTC.

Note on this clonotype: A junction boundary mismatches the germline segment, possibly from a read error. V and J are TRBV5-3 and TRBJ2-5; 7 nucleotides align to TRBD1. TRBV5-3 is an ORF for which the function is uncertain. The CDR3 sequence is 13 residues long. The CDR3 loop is CASSLRGLDTQHF. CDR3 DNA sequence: TGTGCCAGCAGCTTAAGGGGGCTAGATACGCAGCACTTC.

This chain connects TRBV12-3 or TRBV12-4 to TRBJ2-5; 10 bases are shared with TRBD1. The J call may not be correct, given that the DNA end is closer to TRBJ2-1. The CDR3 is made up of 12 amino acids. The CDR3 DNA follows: TGTGCCAGCAGTTGGACAGGGGGTGAGCAGTTCTTC. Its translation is CASSWTGGEQFF.

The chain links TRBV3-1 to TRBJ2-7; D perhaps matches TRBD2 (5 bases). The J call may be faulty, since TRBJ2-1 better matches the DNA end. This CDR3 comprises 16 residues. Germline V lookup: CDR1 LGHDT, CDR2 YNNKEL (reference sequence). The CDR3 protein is CASSPRGLGTYNEQFF. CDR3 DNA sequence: TGTGCCAGCAGCCCCCGCGGACTGGGGACCTACAATGAGCAGTTCTTC.

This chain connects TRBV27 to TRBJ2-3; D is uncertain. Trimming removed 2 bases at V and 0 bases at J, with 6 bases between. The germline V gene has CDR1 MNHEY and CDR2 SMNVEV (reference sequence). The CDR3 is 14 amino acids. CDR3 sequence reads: CASSLRRSTDTQYF. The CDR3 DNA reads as TGTGCCAGCAGTTTACGGCGGAGCACAGATACGCAGTATTTT.

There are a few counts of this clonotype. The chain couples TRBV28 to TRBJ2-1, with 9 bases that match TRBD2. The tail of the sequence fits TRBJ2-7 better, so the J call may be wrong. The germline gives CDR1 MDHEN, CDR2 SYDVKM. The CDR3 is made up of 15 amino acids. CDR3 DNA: TGTGCCAGCATGCTCGGACTAGCGCCCTCCTACGAGCAGTACTTC. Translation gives CASMLGLAPSYEQYF.

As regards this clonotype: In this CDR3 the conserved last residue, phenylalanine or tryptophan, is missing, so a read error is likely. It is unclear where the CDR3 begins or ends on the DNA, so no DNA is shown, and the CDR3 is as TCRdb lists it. CDR3 residues: CASSSTQQGDGYTFGS. V and J are TRBV7-9 and TRBJ2-7; the DNA was not compared with TRBD1, the D call given in the table. 16 amino acids form the CDR3, both terminal residues included. In germline, CDR1 is SEHNR, CDR2 FQNEAQ (reference sequence).

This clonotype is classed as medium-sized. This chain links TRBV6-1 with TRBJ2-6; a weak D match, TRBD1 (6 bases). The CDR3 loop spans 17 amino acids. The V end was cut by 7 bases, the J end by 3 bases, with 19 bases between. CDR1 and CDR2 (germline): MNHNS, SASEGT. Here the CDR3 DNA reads TGTGCCAGCACTAAGAACAGGGTCTTTGGTGGGGCCAACGTCCTGACTTTC. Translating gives CASTKNRVFGGANVLTF.

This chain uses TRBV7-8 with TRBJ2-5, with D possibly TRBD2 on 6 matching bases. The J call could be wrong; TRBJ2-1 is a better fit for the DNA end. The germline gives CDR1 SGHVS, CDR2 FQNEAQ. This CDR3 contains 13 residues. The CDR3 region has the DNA TGTGCCAGCAGCCCGGGACTGAACAATGAGCAGTTCTTC. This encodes CASSPGLNNEQFF.

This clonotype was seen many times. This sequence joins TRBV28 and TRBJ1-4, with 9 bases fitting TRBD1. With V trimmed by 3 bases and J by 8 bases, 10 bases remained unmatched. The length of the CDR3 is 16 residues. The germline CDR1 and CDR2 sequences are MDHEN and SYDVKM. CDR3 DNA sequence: TGTGCCAGCAGTTTCCGGGTGGGACAGGGAGGAGAAAAACTGTTTTTT. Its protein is CASSFRVGQGGEKLFF.

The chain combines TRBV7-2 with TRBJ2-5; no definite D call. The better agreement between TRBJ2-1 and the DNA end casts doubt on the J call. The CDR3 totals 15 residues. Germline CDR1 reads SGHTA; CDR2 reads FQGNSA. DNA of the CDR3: TGTGCCAGCAGTTTCTCAACATGGGCCGGGAATGAGCAGTTCTTC. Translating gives CASSFSTWAGNEQFF.